These T cell receptor beta chains were read from a single sample in a study of T cell changes during pregnancy in multiple sclerosis. TCRdb keeps only in-frame clones here, not all; method: immunoSEQ multiplex PCR. The sample lists about 72,000 clones, roughly 91% occurring once. Sequenced here: peripheral blood, sampled in the third trimester of pregnancy. These receptors were obtained from a female donor in good health, enrolled as a control in a pregnancy study. Both conserved end residues are part of each CDR3. The D gene is left open where the match is weak. Clone size appears in some rows only: once, few, many, or a class for an expanded clone.

>TRBV7-2|TRBD1|NA|TRBJ1-6
TGTGCCAGCAACGGACAGGGGGCTGTCAATTCACCCCTCCACTTT
CASNGQGAVNSPLHF
>TRBV9|NA|NA|TRBJ1-3
TGTGCCAGCAGCGTAGGTCCAGGGTCAGGAAACACCATATATTTT
CASSVGPGSGNTIYF
>TRBV5-1|TRBD1|NA|TRBJ2-2
TGCGCCAGCAAGACAGGGGGGAACACCGGGGAGCTGTTTTTT
CASKTGGNTGELFF
>TRBV5-4|NA|NA|TRBJ2-2
TGTGCCAGCAGCTTGGGCCAGGGTGGCACCGGGGAGCTGTTTTTT
CASSLGQGGTGELFF
>TRBV6-1|NA|NA|TRBJ2-7
TGTGCCAGCAGTGAACCGGGGGGCGCGGGTTCCTACGAGCAGTACTTC
CASSEPGGAGSYEQYF
>TRBV4-3|NA|NA|TRBJ1-5
TGCGCCAGCAGCCAAGATCAATATCAGCCCCAGCATTTT
CASSQDQYQPQHF
>TRBV5-1|TRBD1|NA|TRBJ2-7
TGCGCCAGCAGCTTGTCCTCTGGGACAGGGGATAGAGAGCAGTACTTC
CASSLSSGTGDREQYF
>TRBV5-6|NA|NA|TRBJ2-2
TGTGCCAGCAGCTTGTGGCCGATGAACACCGGGGAGCTGTTTTTT
CASSLWPMNTGELFF
>TRBV6-1|TRBD1|NA|TRBJ2-7
TGTGCCAGCAGTGATAGGACAGGGCGGGTGGAGCAGTACTTC
CASSDRTGRVEQYF
>TRBV5-3|TRBD1|NA|TRBJ2-3
TGTGCCAGAAGTCGCTGGGACAGGGAGGTGAATACGCAGTATTTT
CARSRWDREVNTQYF
>TRBV9|NA|NA|TRBJ1-2
TGTGCCAGCAGCGTAGTAACCAGGGTTAACTATGGCTACACCTTC
CASSVVTRVNYGYTF
>TRBV28|NA|once|TRBJ2-3
TGTGCCAGCAGTCTACGTACTAGCACAGATACGCAGTATTTT
CASSLRTSTDTQYF
>TRBV7-2|NA|few|TRBJ1-2
TGTGCCAGCAGCTTAGTTGAGCCCTATGGCTACACCTTC
CASSLVEPYGYTF
>TRBV6-5|TRBD1|NA|TRBJ1-3
TGTGCCAGCAGTGGACAGGGGAGTAACACCATATATTTT
CASSGQGSNTIYF
>TRBV15|NA|NA|TRBJ2-5
TGTGCCACCAGCCGCCCAGGGGGGCCCGGAGAGACCCAGTACTTC
CATSRPGGPGETQYF
>TRBV2|NA|NA|TRBJ1-3
TGTGCCAGCAGTTTAGGGGACTTCTCTGGAAACACCATATATTTT
CASSLGDFSGNTIYF
>TRBV19|TRBD1|NA|TRBJ1-4
TGTGCCAGTAGTTCAAGACAGGGAGGATTCCAAATTAATGAAAAACTGTTTTTT
CASSSRQGGFQINEKLFF
>TRBV5-1|TRBD1|once|TRBJ2-1
TGCGCCAGCAGCCCAGGGACAGGGAAGAGTTGGGAGCAGTTCTTC
CASSPGTGKSWEQFF
>TRBV5-1|TRBD1|NA|TRBJ1-1
TGCGCCAGCAGCTTGGACAGGGGGGACACTGAAGCTTTCTTT
CASSLDRGDTEAFF
>TRBV5-1|TRBD1|NA|TRBJ2-7
TGCGCCAGCAGCTCCTCCGGTATCGGACAGGGCTCCTACGAGCAGTACTTC
CASSSSGIGQGSYEQYF
>TRBV28|NA|NA|TRBJ2-1
TGTGCCAGCAAGAGGAGGCCCGTAGGTGAGCAGTTCTTC
CASKRRPVGEQFF
>TRBV10-1|TRBD2|NA|TRBJ2-2
TGCGCCAGCAGTGATAGCGGGGTGAACACCGGGGAGCTGTTTTTT
CASSDSGVNTGELFF
>TRBV7-2|TRBD2|NA|TRBJ2-1
TGTGCCAGCAGCTTTCCAGCGGGAGGGCCGGGTGAGCAGTTCTTC
CASSFPAGGPGEQFF
>TRBV30|NA|NA|TRBJ1-6
TGTGCCTGGAGTGTACTTTGGAATTCACCCCTCCACTTT
CAWSVLWNSPLHF
>TRBV7-9|NA|NA|TRBJ1-1
TGTGCCAGCAGCTACGCCAAACAGGGAATCGAAGCTTTCTTT
CASSYAKQGIEAFF
>TRBV4-3|NA|NA|TRBJ2-1
TGCGCCAGCAGCCCCCGAGGGGGGGCAACCTACAATGAGCAGTTCTTC
CASSPRGGATYNEQFF
>TRBV5-6|NA|NA|TRBJ1-5
TGTGCCAGCAGCTCCTCTTTCCAGCCCCAGCATTTT
CASSSSFQPQHF
>TRBV19|NA|NA|TRBJ1-2
TGTGCCAGTAGTATAGTGGCTGACTCTAACTATGGCTACACCTTC
CASSIVADSNYGYTF
>TRBV5-1|NA|NA|TRBJ1-4
TGCGCCAGCAGCTTCGGGGGGTCTAATGAAAAACTGTTTTTT
CASSFGGSNEKLFF
>TRBV30|TRBD2|NA|TRBJ2-5
TGTGCCTGGAGTGTCTTCGGGGCGGGAGGGGGGCCGCAAGAGACCCAGTACTTC
CAWSVFGAGGGPQETQYF
>TRBV20-1|NA|NA|TRBJ2-1
TGCAGTGCTAGGTTCAGGAGGGAGCAGTTCTTC
CSARFRREQFF
>TRBV14|NA|few|TRBJ2-7
TGTGCCAGCAGCCAGAAATCGGGTGTTTACTACGAGCAGTACTTC
CASSQKSGVYYEQYF
>TRBV6-5|TRBD2|NA|TRBJ2-7
TGTGCCAGCAGTTACCGGGGAGGGTACGAGCAGTACTTC
CASSYRGGYEQYF
>TRBV19|NA|few|TRBJ1-1
TGTGCCAGTAGTAGCCACAGGGAAGCTGAAGCTTTCTTT
CASSSHREAEAFF
>TRBV5-6|NA|NA|TRBJ1-2
TGTGCCAGCAGCTTGGCCAGCTATGGCTACACCTTC
CASSLASYGYTF
>TRBV5-1|TRBD1|NA|TRBJ1-4
TGCGCCAGCAGCTTCGGTTTACCGGGGACAGGGGATGAAAAACTGTTTTTT
CASSFGLPGTGDEKLFF
>TRBV10-1|NA|NA|TRBJ2-5
TGCGCCAGCAGACCTACTAGAGGGGAGACCCAGTACTTC
CASRPTRGETQYF
>TRBV6-5|NA|once|TRBJ2-7
TGTGCCAGCACCTCCGGGAGTTGGGTGAACGAGCAGTACTTC
CASTSGSWVNEQYF
>TRBV5-6|NA|NA|TRBJ1-2
TGTGCCAGCAGCCCTCCGGGACAACTAATCTATGGCTACACCTTC
CASSPPGQLIYGYTF
>TRBV7-2|TRBD1|once|TRBJ2-7
TGTGCCAGCAGCTTCATAGAGGGGGCGAAAGTCGAGCAGTACTTC
CASSFIEGAKVEQYF
>TRBV18|NA|NA|TRBJ2-7
TGTGCCAGCTCACTGGGACATGGGGCTGACGAGCAGTACTTC
CASSLGHGADEQYF
>TRBV10-1|TRBD1|NA|TRBJ2-2
TGCGCCAGTAGACAGGGTAACGCCGGGGAGCTGTTTTTT
CASRQGNAGELFF
>TRBV6-1|NA|NA|TRBJ1-1
TGTGCCAGCAGTGAACTACCCGCTACCGGAGGCACTGAAGCTTTCTTT
CASSELPATGGTEAFF
>TRBV29-1|NA|NA|TRBJ1-1
TGCAGGGCTGTGACAATTAGGACTGAAGCTTTCTTT
CRAVTIRTEAFF
>TRBV4-2|NA|NA|TRBJ2-5
TGTGCCAGCAGCCAAACCGGAGGCGGGGAGACCCAGTACTTC
CASSQTGGGETQYF
>TRBV5-4|NA|NA|TRBJ1-1
TGTGCCAGCAGCTTGGGGGGGCTGAGTTTTATTGCAGCTTTCTTT
CASSLGGLSFIAAFF
>TRBV7-2|NA|NA|TRBJ1-4
TGTGCCAGCGGCCTGATGGTGGATGAAAAACTGTTTTTT
CASGLMVDEKLFF
>TRBV28|NA|NA|TRBJ2-3
TGTGCCAGCAGTTTCCTACAGACAGGCACAGATACGCAGTATTTT
CASSFLQTGTDTQYF
>TRBV4-3|NA|once|TRBJ2-2
TGCGCCAGCAGCCAAGAGGTCCTAGTCATCGGGGAGCTGTTTTTT
CASSQEVLVIGELFF
>TRBV4-3|TRBD2|NA|TRBJ2-3
TGCGCCAGCAGCCAAGGGGACTACACAGATACGCAGTATTTT
CASSQGDYTDTQYF
>TRBV11-2|NA|NA|TRBJ2-1
TGTGCCAGCAGCCCAGGTGGGGGGAATGAGCAGTTCTTC
CASSPGGGNEQFF
>TRBV7-9|NA|NA|TRBJ2-1
TGTGCCAGCAGCTTAGTTGGGGGGGACAGGAGCTCCTACAATGAGCAGTTCTTC
CASSLVGGDRSSYNEQFF
>TRBV6-4|TRBD1|NA|TRBJ2-1
TGTGCCAGCAGTGACGAGCCGGGACAGGGCTCCAATGAGCAGTTCTTC
CASSDEPGQGSNEQFF
>TRBV5-1|TRBD1|NA|TRBJ1-1
TGTGCCAGCAGCTTAGGGACGGGACAGGGGGCGGATGAAGCTTTCTTT
CASSLGTGQGADEAFF
>TRBV4-3|NA|once|TRBJ2-3
TGCGCCAGCAGCCAAGATCCCGGGGATACGCAGTATTTT
CASSQDPGDTQYF
>TRBV2|TRBD1|few|TRBJ1-6
TGTGCCAGCAGTGACAGGGGGGATTCACCCCTCCACTTT
CASSDRGDSPLHF
>TRBV28|NA|NA|TRBJ2-3
TGTGCCAGCAGCTCATCTGGGACAAAAGCAGATACGCAGTATTTT
CASSSSGTKADTQYF
>TRBV7-2|NA|NA|TRBJ2-1
TGTGCCAGCAGCCCACAGGGGGGGCGGAATAACAATGAGCAGTTCTTC
CASSPQGGRNNNEQFF
>TRBV14|NA|NA|TRBJ1-2
TGTGCCAGCAGCCAAGTTCAGGGCTATGGCTACACCTTC
CASSQVQGYGYTF
>TRBV19|TRBD1|NA|TRBJ1-2
TGTGCCAGTAGTAGGGGACAGGGCACCTATGGCTACACCTTC
CASSRGQGTYGYTF